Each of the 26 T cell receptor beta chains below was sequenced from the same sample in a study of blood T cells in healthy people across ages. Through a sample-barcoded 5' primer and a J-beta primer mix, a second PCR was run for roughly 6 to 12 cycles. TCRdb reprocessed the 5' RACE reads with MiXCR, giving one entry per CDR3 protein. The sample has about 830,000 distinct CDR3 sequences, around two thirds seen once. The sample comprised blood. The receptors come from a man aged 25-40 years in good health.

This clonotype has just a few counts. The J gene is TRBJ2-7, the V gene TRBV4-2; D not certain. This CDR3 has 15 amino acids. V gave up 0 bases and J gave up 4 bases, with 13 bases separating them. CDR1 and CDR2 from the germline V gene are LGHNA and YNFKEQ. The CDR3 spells CASSQEARERYEQYF. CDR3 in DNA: TGTGCCAGCAGCCAAGAAGCGAGAGAGCGTTACGAGCAGTACTTC.

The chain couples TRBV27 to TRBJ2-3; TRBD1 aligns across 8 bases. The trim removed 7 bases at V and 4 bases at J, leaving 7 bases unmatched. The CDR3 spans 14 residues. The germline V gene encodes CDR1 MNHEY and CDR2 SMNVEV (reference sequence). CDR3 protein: CASNSDREADTQYF. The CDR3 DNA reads TGTGCCAGCAACTCGGACAGGGAAGCAGATACGCAGTATTTT.

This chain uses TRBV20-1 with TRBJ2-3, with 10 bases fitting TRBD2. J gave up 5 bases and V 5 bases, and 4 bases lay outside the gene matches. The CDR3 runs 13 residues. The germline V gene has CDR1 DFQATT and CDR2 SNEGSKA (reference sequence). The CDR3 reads CSAWSGGGDTQYF. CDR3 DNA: TGCAGTGCTTGGAGCGGGGGGGGAGATACGCAGTATTTT.

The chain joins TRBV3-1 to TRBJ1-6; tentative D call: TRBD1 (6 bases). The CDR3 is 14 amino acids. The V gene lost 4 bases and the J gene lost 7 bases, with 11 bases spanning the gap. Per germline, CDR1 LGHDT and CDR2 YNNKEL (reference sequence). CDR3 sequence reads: CASSRRDTNSPLHF. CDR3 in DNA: TGTGCCAGCAGCCGCCGGGACACCAATTCACCCCTCCACTTT.

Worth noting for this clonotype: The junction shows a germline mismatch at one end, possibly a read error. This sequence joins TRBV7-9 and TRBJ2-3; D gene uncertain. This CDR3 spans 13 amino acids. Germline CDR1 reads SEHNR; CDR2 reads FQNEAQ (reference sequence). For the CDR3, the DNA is TGTGCCAGCAGCTTAGACAGCACAGATATGCAGTATTTT. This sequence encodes CASSLDSTDMQYF.

CDR3 residues: CSAQGGSTYEQYF. As DNA, the CDR3 is TGCAGCGCCCAAGGGGGATCAACCTACGAGCAGTACTTC. The chain uses TRBV29-1 and TRBJ2-7; the D gene is possibly TRBD1 (6 bases). Germline CDR1 and CDR2: SQVTM and ANQGSEA. V was pared by 7 bases and J by 2 bases, with 15 bases between. This CDR3 contains 13 residues.

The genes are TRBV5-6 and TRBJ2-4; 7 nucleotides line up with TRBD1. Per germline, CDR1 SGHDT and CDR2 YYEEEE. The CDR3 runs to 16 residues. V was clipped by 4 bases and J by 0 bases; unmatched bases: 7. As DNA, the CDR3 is TGTGCCAGCAGCCGCCCGGGACAGCTAGCCAAAAACATTCAGTACTTC. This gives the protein CASSRPGQLAKNIQYF.

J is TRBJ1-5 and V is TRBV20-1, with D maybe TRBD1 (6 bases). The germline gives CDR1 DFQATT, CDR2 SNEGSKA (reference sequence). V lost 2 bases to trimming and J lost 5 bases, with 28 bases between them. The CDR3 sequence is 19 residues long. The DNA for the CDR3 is TGCAGTGCTAGATACACAGGGAGCCAGCCCCCCACCCCGTATCAGCCCCAGCATTTT. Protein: CSARYTGSQPPTPYQPQHF.

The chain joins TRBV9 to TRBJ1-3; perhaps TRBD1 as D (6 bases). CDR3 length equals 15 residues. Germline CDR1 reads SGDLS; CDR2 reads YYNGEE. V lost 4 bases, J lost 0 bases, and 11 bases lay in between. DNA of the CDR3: TGTGCCAGCAGCAAAGGACAGAGCTCTGGAAACACCATATATTTT. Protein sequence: CASSKGQSSGNTIYF.

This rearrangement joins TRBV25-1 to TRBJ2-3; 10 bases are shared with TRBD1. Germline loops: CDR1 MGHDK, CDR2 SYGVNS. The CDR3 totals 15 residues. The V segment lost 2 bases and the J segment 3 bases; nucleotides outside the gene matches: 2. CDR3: CASSERDRGTDTQYF. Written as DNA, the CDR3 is TGTGCCAGCAGTGAACGGGACAGGGGAACAGATACGCAGTATTTT.

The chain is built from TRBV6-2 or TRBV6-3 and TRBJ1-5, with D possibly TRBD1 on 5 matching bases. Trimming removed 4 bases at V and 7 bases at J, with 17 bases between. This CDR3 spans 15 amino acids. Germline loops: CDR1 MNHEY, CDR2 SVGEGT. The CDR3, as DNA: TGTGCCAGCAGTTCCGCGCAGGGATCTCGACAGCCCCAGCATTTT. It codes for CASSSAQGSRQPQHF.

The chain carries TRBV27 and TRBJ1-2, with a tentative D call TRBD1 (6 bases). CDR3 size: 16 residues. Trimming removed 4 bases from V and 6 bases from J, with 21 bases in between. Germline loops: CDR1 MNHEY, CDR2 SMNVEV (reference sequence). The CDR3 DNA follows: TGTGCCAGCAGTTACTCCCTCGGGGGGCGCATAGATGGCTACACCTTC. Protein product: CASSYSLGGRIDGYTF.

The CDR3 nucleotides read TGTGCCAGCACCTGGGAGGCCGCAGGGAATTCACCCCTCCACTTT. Translation gives CASTWEAAGNSPLHF. V usage is TRBV6-2 or TRBV6-3 and J usage is TRBJ1-6, with a weak D call TRBD1 (5 bases). The CDR3 consists of 15 residues. Germline V gene data show CDR1 as MNHEY and CDR2 as SVGEGT. The V end was cut by 7 bases, the J end by 7 bases, with 17 bases between.

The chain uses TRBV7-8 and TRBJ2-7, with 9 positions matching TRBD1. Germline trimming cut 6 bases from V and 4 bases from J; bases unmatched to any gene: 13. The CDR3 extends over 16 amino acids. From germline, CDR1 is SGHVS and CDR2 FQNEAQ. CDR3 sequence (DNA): TGTGCCAGCAGGTCCGCCCCGGGACAGGGCTTTTACGAGCAGTACTTC. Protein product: CASRSAPGQGFYEQYF.

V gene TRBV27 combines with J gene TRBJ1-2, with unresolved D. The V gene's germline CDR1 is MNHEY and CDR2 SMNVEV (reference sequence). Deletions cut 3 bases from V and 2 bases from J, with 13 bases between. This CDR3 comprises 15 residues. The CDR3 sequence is CASSLGGVANYGYTF. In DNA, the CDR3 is TGTGCCAGCAGTTTGGGCGGGGTAGCCAACTATGGCTACACCTTC.

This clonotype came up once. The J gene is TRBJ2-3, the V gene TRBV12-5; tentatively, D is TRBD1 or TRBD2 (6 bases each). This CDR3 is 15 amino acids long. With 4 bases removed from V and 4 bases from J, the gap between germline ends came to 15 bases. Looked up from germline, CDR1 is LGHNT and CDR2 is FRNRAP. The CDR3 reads CASGWGSGASDTQYF. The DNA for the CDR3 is TGTGCTAGTGGTTGGGGATCGGGGGCCTCAGATACGCAGTATTTT.

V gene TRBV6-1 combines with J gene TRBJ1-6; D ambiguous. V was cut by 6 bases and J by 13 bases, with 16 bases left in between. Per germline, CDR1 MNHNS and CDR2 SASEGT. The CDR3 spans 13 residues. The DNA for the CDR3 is TGTGCCAGCAGCCCTCCCCCCCGGGGTCCCCTCCACTTT. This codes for CASSPPPRGPLHF.

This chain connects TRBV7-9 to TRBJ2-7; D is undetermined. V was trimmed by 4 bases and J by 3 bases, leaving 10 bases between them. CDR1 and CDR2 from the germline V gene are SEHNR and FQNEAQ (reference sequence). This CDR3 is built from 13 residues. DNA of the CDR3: TGTGCCAGCAGCTGGGCGTCAAACTACGAGCAGTACTTC. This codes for CASSWASNYEQYF.

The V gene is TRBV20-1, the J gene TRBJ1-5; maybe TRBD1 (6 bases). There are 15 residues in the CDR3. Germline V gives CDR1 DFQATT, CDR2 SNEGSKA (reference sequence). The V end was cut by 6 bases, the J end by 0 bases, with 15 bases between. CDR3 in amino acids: CSASRQDHSNQPQHF. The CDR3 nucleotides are TGCAGTGCCTCTAGACAGGACCATAGCAATCAGCCCCAGCATTTT.

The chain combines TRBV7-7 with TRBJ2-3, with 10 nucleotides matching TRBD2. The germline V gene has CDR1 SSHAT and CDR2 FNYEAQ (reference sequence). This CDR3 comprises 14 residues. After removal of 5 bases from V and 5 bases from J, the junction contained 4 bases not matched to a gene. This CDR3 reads CASSTRLAGDTQYF. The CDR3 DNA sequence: TGTGCCAGCAGCACACGACTAGCGGGAGATACGCAGTATTTT.

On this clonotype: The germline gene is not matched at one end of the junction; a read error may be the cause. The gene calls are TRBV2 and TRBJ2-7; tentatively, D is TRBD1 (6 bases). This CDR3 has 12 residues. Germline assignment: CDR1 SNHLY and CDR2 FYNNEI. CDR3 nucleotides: TGTACCAGCACAGGGATCTCCTACGAGCAGTACTTC. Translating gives CTSTGISYEQYF.

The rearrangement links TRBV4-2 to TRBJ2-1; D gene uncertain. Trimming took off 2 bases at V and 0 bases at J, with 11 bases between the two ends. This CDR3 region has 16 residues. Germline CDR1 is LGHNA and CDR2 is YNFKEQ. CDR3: CASSQLSSSSYNEQFF. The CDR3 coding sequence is TGTGCCAGCAGCCAATTATCGTCTAGCTCCTACAATGAGCAGTTCTTC.

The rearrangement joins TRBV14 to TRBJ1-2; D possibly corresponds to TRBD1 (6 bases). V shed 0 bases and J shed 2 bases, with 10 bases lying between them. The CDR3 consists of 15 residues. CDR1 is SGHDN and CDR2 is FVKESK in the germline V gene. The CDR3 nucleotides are TGTGCCAGCAGCCAAGACCTCACAGGGAACTATGGCTACACCTTC. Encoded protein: CASSQDLTGNYGYTF.

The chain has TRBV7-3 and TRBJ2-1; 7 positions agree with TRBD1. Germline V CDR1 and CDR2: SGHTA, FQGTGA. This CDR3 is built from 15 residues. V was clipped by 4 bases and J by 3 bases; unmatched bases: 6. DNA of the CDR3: TGTGCCAGCAGCTCCACAAGGACAGGCTACAATGAGCAGTTCTTC. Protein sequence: CASSSTRTGYNEQFF.

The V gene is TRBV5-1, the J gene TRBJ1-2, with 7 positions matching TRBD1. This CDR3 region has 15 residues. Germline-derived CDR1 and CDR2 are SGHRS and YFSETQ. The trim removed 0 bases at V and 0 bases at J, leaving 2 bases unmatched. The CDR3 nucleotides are TGCGCCAGCAGCTTGGGGGACAGAGCTAACTATGGCTACACCTTC. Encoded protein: CASSLGDRANYGYTF.

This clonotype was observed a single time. The CDR3 DNA sequence: TGTGCCAGCAGCTGGGCTGGACAGGGTGACGAGCGGTACTTC. Translating it yields CASSWAGQGDERYF. The gene calls are TRBV7-8 and TRBJ2-4, with 8 bases lining up with TRBD1. Unmatched junction bases numbered 14, after V lost 4 bases and J lost 15 bases. CDR3 length: 14 amino acids. CDR1 is SGHVS, CDR2 FQNEAQ, per germline.